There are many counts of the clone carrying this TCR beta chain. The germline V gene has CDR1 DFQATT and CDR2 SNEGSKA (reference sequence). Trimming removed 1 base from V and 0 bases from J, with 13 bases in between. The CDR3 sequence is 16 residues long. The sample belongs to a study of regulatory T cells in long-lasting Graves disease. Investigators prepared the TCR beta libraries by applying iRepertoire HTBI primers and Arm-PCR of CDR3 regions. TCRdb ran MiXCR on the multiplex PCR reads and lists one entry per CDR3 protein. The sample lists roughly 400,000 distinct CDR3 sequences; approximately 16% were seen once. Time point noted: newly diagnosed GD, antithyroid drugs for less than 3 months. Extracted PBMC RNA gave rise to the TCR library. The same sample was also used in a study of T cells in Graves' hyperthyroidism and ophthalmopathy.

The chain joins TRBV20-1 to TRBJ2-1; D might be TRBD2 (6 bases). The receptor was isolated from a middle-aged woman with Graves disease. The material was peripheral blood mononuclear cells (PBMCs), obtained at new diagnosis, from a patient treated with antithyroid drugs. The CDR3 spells CSARGASASSYNEQFF. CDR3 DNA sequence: TGCAGTGCTAGAGGGGCTAGCGCTAGCTCCTACAATGAGCAGTTCTTC.